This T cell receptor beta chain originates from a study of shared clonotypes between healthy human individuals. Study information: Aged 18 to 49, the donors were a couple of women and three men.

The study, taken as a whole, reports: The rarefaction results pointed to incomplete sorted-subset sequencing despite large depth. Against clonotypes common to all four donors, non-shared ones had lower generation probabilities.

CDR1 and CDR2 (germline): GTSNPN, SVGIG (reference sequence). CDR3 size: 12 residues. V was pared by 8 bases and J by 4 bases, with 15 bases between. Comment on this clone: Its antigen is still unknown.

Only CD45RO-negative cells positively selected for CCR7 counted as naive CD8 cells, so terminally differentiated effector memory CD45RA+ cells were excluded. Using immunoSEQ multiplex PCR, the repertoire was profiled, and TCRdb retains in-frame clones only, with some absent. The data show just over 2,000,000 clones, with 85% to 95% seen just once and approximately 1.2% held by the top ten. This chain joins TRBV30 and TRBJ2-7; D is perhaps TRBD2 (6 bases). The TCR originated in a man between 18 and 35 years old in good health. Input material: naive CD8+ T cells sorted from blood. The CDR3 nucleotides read TGTGCCGCAATAAGGGGAGGATACGAGCAGTACTTC. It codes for CAAIRGGYEQYF.